These T cell receptor beta chains were read from a single sample in a study of cytomegalovirus exposure and HLA in healthy donors. Method: immunoSEQ multiplex PCR; TCRdb's copy keeps in-frame clones and lacks some. The data contain about 190,000 clones, 81% of them singletons. The sample taken for sequencing was PBMCs. These receptors were taken from a man between 18 and 35 years old in good health and CMV-seronegative. The CDR3 runs from the conserved cysteine through the conserved F or W. Each record gives: J gene, D gene, V gene, clone size, CDR3 DNA, CDR3 protein. D genes are given only for firm matches. Only some rows state a clone size, as once, few, many or a class for expanded clones.

>TRBJ2-5|TRBD2|TRBV2|-
TGTGCCAGCAGTGAACTAGCGGTACAAGAGACCCAGTACTTC
CASSELAVQETQYF
>TRBJ2-3|TRBD2|TRBV15|-
TGTGCCACCAGCACAACCATCCCACTAGCGGGGGGGTCCCAATACACAGATACGCAGTATTTT
CATSTTIPLAGGSQYTDTQYF
>TRBJ2-7|TRBD1|TRBV4-2|once
TGTGCCAGCAGCCAACACTATGCTGGTGAACTCCTGGACAGGTACTCCTACGAGCAGTACTTC
CASSQHYAGELLDRYSYEQYF
>TRBJ1-3|-|TRBV13|-
TGTGCCAGCAGCTTATGGTACAGGGAGGGAAACACCATATATTTT
CASSLWYREGNTIYF
>TRBJ2-7|-|TRBV18|-
TGTGCCAGCTCACCACCGAAAGGGGTGAATGAGCAGTACTTC
CASSPPKGVNEQYF
>TRBJ1-4|TRBD1|TRBV7-9|-
TGTTCCAGCAGCAGACCGACAGGGCTGGACTCAACTAATGAAAAACTGTTTTTT
CSSSRPTGLDSTNEKLFF
>TRBJ1-3|TRBD1|TRBV6-1|-
TGTGCCAGCAGGATGGACAGGGGGTCTGGAAACACCATATATTTT
CASRMDRGSGNTIYF
>TRBJ2-1|TRBD2|TRBV7-8|-
TGTGCCAGCAGACCTGAGCGGGAACCCTACAATGAGCAGTTCTTC
CASRPEREPYNEQFF
>TRBJ1-1|-|TRBV29-1|few
TGCAGCGTAGCGACAGGCCCAGAAGCTTTCTTT
CSVATGPEAFF
>TRBJ2-7|-|TRBV4-2|-
TGTGCCAGCAGCCAACCTGCCGAGACAGGATCCTACGAGCAGTACTTC
CASSQPAETGSYEQYF
>TRBJ2-1|-|TRBV7-9|-
TGTGCCAGCAGCCGTGACAGGATCATTCCCCACAATGAGCAGTTCTTC
CASSRDRIIPHNEQFF
>TRBJ1-5|-|TRBV19|-
TGTGCCAGTAGTTTTAGTACCAATCAGCCCCAGCATTTT
CASSFSTNQPQHF
>TRBJ2-7|-|TRBV7-6|once
TGTGCCAGCAGCCCGACAGGTACCTACGAGCAGTACTTC
CASSPTGTYEQYF
>TRBJ2-3|TRBD2|TRBV7-6|-
TGTGCCAGCAGCCCAGAGGGGACTAGCCTTAGCACAGATACGCAGTATTTT
CASSPEGTSLSTDTQYF
>TRBJ2-3|-|TRBV19|-
TGTGCCAGTAGGAGCCGCTTCGTCGCAGATACGCAGTATTTT
CASRSRFVADTQYF
>TRBJ2-1|TRBD2|TRBV7-3|-
TGTGCCAGCAGTCCCGACCGACTAGCGGGAGTTGAGCAGTTCTTC
CASSPDRLAGVEQFF
>TRBJ1-1|-|TRBV25-1|-
TGTGCCAGCATTCAGGGGAACACTGAAGCTTTCTTT
CASIQGNTEAFF
>TRBJ1-5|-|TRBV5-8|-
TGTGCCAGCAGTGGGGGCGCTCAGCCCCAGCATTTT
CASSGGAQPQHF
>TRBJ1-5|TRBD1|TRBV4-1|-
TGCGCCAGCAGCCAAGATCCCCAGGGGGGCCAGCCCCAGCATTTT
CASSQDPQGGQPQHF
>TRBJ2-2|-|TRBV5-1|-
TGCGCCAGCAGCTCCTTTAACACCGGGGAGCTGTTTTTT
CASSSFNTGELFF
>TRBJ1-1|TRBD1|TRBV9|-
TGTGCCAGCAGCGGGGGAACAGGGGGGAACACTGAAGCTTTCTTT
CASSGGTGGNTEAFF
>TRBJ1-4|TRBD1|TRBV4-3|-
TGCGCCAGCAGCCAAACAAGACAGGGAGTTAATGAAAAACTGTTTTTT
CASSQTRQGVNEKLFF
>TRBJ2-7|TRBD2|TRBV7-2|-
TGTGCCAGCAGCTTAGGGACTAGCGGGAGGCCCAGCTCCTACGAGCAGTACTTC
CASSLGTSGRPSSYEQYF
>TRBJ2-2|-|TRBV19|-
TGTGCCAGTAGTCGCCACTCTAGGCCTTCGAACACCGGGGAGCTGTTTTTT
CASSRHSRPSNTGELFF
>TRBJ2-7|TRBD1|TRBV27|-
TGTGCCAGCAGTTTCCTTCCCGGGACAGGGGCTGGGGCCTACGAGCAGTACTTC
CASSFLPGTGAGAYEQYF
>TRBJ1-5|TRBD1|TRBV28|-
TGTGCCAGCAGGGCCGGGACAGGAAGTCTTATCAATCAGCCCCAGCATTTT
CASRAGTGSLINQPQHF
>TRBJ1-2|TRBD1|TRBV5-4|-
TGTGCCAGCAGCCGAACAGGGGTGGTTTTAGGAGGCTACACCTTC
CASSRTGVVLGGYTF
>TRBJ2-7|-|TRBV5-1|-
TGCGCCAGCAGCTTTGGCTCGGGTACCAACGAGCAGTACTTC
CASSFGSGTNEQYF
>TRBJ2-7|-|TRBV4-1|-
TGCGCCAGCAGCCATGTAAAGGGGGTTTTTTGGGACGAGCAGTACTTC
CASSHVKGVFWDEQYF
>TRBJ2-2|-|TRBV4-3|-
TGCGCCAGCAGCCAAGACAGGGTCGTAGGCACCGGGGAGCTGTTTTTT
CASSQDRVVGTGELFF
>TRBJ1-4|-|TRBV5-5|-
TGTGCCAGCAGCTTGGCCTTGGCAGGCTCAACTAATGAAAAACTGTTTTTT
CASSLALAGSTNEKLFF
>TRBJ2-1|-|TRBV7-9|-
TGTGCCAGCAGCCCCCGGTCAGCGAGAGCCTACAATGAGCAGTTCTTC
CASSPRSARAYNEQFF
>TRBJ2-7|TRBD2|TRBV14|-
TGTGCCAGCAGCCGCAGAGGACTAGCGGGGGAGCAGTACTTC
CASSRRGLAGEQYF
>TRBJ1-4|-|TRBV7-2|-
TGTGCCAGCAGCTTAGGGGGGCAGAGGGAAAAACTGTTTTTT
CASSLGGQREKLFF
>TRBJ2-1|TRBD2|TRBV5-1|-
TGCGCCAGCAGGGCCGGGACTAGCGGTCCCAATGAGCAGTTCTTC
CASRAGTSGPNEQFF